Sequencing of this TCR beta chain was carried out in a study of cytomegalovirus exposure and HLA in healthy donors (dated by TCRdb to about 2017). Some background on the complete study: A later analysis indicated that the 120 validation repertoires were generated on the platform also employed for the roughly 730 repertoires of the first cohort. The aim of the study was to test whether cataloging public T cell receptors could identify signatures of past pathogen exposure. In addition to the first cohort of 500 to 850 subjects, a separate validation cohort of approximately 110 different subjects was used. To predict cytomegalovirus infection status, the study combined high-throughput TCR immunosequencing, statistical association of individual TCRs with disease status, and machine learning. Paper-wide results and their limitations: The authors suggested that the approach could potentially be extended to other disease states and immunological phenotypes. The study gave a list of 150 to 200 TCR beta chains associated with cytomegalovirus. In vitro tests confirmed that a few of the cytomegalovirus-associated TCR beta chains recognize cytomegalovirus antigens. The classifier was reported to diagnose cytomegalovirus status with high specificity and sensitivity in both the original and validation cohorts. Subsequent analysis determined that TCRs grouped into clusters in the first cohort also showed a tendency toward co-occurrence across the 120 validation repertoires, and 94% of cluster scores exceeded 0. Most TCR sequences were seen in very few donors, while some public TCRs were found in many individuals. The validation cohort had no HLA typing available for a later analysis, so co-occurrence within that cohort was assessed over all 120 or so repertoires.

The CDR3 starts with the cysteine, ends with the phenylalanine, and has 17 residues. Kept here is only the CDR3 DNA, which spans 51 bases and is read in frame from base 1. Separate from the approximately 670-subject first cohort, the validation cohort of 90 to 150 subjects was the group to which the donors belonged. Turning to this clone: Its antigen remains undetermined. The input lacks base qualities; no much larger clone sits a single base away.

The library was generated by the immunoSEQ multiplex PCR assay. Regarding the original processing steps: A statistical classification framework was built for diagnosing cytomegalovirus status from the catalog of TCR beta chain sequences. What TCRdb holds here is the immuneACCESS table cut down to in-frame rearrangements. Part of the clones is not present; checked against another copy, under half of the missing clones reflect an unresolved V gene, and the others are unexplained. That table gives V, J and clone size, and the DNA gave D and trimming. This sample is represented by approximately 64,000 clones; around 89% of them were singletons. The ten largest clones represent over 1.5% of the sample.

The source is a woman aged 18-30 years in good health and CMV-seronegative. Here the chain combines TRBV12-2 and TRBJ2-7; the table's D call of TRBD1 was not tested on the DNA. TRBV12-2 is designated a pseudogene. Input material: PBMCs. At the DNA level, the sequence is TGTGCAAGTCGCTTAGGGACGACCGGACAGGGGCCCTACGAGCAGTACTTC. It specifies CASRLGTTGQGPYEQYF.